Listed here are 25 T cell receptor beta chains from one sample, sequenced in a study of blood T cell repertoires in COVID-19. Assay: immunoSEQ multiplex PCR; the TCRdb copy retains only in-frame clones and omits some. Of 250,000 or so clones listed, less than 90% are singletons. Sequencing was carried out using peripheral blood. Receptor source: a man between 25 and 39 years old with active or convalescent COVID-19.

The chain's CDR3 is CASSPLAGGTKNIQYF. The CDR3 coding sequence is TGTGCCAGCTCACCATTAGCGGGCGGGACCAAAAACATTCAGTACTTC. The rearrangement links TRBV18 to TRBJ2-4; 7 bases match TRBD2. Looked up from germline, CDR1 is KGHSH and CDR2 is LQKENI. The V segment lost 2 bases and the J segment 2 bases; nucleotides outside the gene matches: 6. The CDR3 consists of 16 residues.

The chain combines TRBV27 with TRBJ1-5, with a possible D match to TRBD1 (6 bases). Germline lookup yields CDR1 MNHEY and CDR2 SMNVEV (reference sequence). Trimming cost V 8 bases and J 0 bases, with 11 bases left between them. The CDR3 totals 14 residues. CDR3 in DNA: TGTGCCAGCGCCGACAGGTATAGCAATCAGCCCCAGCATTTT. Its protein product is CASADRYSNQPQHF.

The genes are TRBV7-2 and TRBJ1-6, with 7 bases identical to TRBD1. CDR1 is SGHTA, CDR2 FQGNSA, per germline. The CDR3 has 15 residues. The V segment lost 4 bases and the J segment 9 bases; nucleotides outside the gene matches: 9. The chain's CDR3 is CASSSRQGQSSPLHF. The CDR3, as DNA: TGTGCCAGCAGCTCGCGACAGGGTCAATCTTCACCCCTCCACTTT. The full variable domain, in which reference TRBV7-2 and TRBJ1-6 provide the parts outside the CDR3, is GAGVSQSPSNKVTEKGKDVELRCDPISGHTALYWYRQSLGQGLEFLIYFQGNSAPDKSGLPSDRFSAERTGGSVSTLTIQRTQQEDSAVYLCASSSRQGQSSPLHFGNGTRLTVT.

This clone was recorded once. The gene calls are TRBV20-1 and TRBJ1-6; 7 bases align to TRBD1. J lost 1 base, V lost 3 bases, and 6 bases had no gene match. This CDR3 is 16 amino acids long. In germline, CDR1 is DFQATT, CDR2 SNEGSKA (reference sequence). CDR3 sequence reads: CSASNIQGSYNSPLHF. CDR3 coding DNA: TGCAGTGCTAGTAATATACAGGGGTCCTATAATTCACCCCTCCACTTT.

The CDR3 DNA follows: TGTGCCAGCACGACGGGTAGCAATCAGCCCCAGCATTTT. Protein product: CASTTGSNQPQHF. V gene TRBV27 combines with J gene TRBJ1-5; D gene unclear. Between the trimmed V and J ends, which lost 7 bases and 0 bases, there was a span of 7 bases. Germline-derived CDR1 and CDR2 are MNHEY and SMNVEV (reference sequence). The CDR3 extends over 13 amino acids.

The chain is built from TRBV4-1 and TRBJ2-5; D ambiguous. Germline CDR1 is MGHRA and CDR2 is YSYEKL. V was pared by 4 bases and J by 1 base, with 7 bases between. There are 13 residues in the CDR3. The CDR3 protein is CASSRHSQETQYF. The CDR3 nucleotides read TGCGCCAGCAGCCGACATTCCCAAGAGACCCAGTACTTC.

The V call is TRBV10-3, the J call TRBJ2-7, with D possibly matching TRBD1 (6 bases). The CDR3 loop spans 15 amino acids. V lost 10 bases and J 0 bases, leaving 19 bases between the germline ends. Germline V gene sequence: CDR1 ENHRY, CDR2 SYGVKD. Written as DNA, the CDR3 is TGTGCCACCCCAGCCCAGGGGACCAGCTCCTACGAGCAGTACTTC. Translated: CATPAQGTSSYEQYF.

The rearrangement joins TRBV5-1 to TRBJ2-2, with 9 positions matching TRBD1. This CDR3 has 16 amino acids. The germline V gene encodes CDR1 SGHRS and CDR2 YFSETQ. With V trimmed by 4 bases and J by 6 bases, 10 bases remained unmatched. CDR3 sequence (DNA): TGCGCCAGCAGCAGTACCGGGACAGGGTGGGCCGGGGAGCTGTTTTTT. This gives the protein CASSSTGTGWAGELFF.

This sequence joins TRBV30 and TRBJ2-1, with D hard to call. The germline V gene has CDR1 GTSNPN and CDR2 SVGIG (reference sequence). CDR3 length: 14 amino acids. The V end was cut by 4 bases, the J end by 3 bases, with 13 bases between. DNA of the CDR3: TGTGCCTGGAAACAAAGTCTTGGCTACAATGAGCAGTTCTTC. It codes for CAWKQSLGYNEQFF.

The chain joins TRBV6-2 or TRBV6-3 to TRBJ2-1; 7 nucleotides line up with TRBD1. With V trimmed by 2 bases and J by 0 bases, 16 bases remained unmatched. Germline V lookup: CDR1 MNHEY, CDR2 SVGEGT. The CDR3 is made up of 20 amino acids. The CDR3 here is CASSYPEPGQQDYSYNEQFF. The CDR3 bases are TGTGCCAGCAGTTACCCGGAACCGGGACAGCAAGATTACTCCTACAATGAGCAGTTCTTC.

The chain has TRBV7-9 and TRBJ1-3; no reliable D call. V lost 1 base, J lost 5 bases, and 15 bases lay in between. Germline-derived CDR1 and CDR2 are SEHNR and FQNEAQ (reference sequence). This CDR3 has 16 amino acids. CDR3 DNA sequence: TGTGCCAGCAGCTTAGGATCCTTTTCCGGGAGAAACACCATATATTTT. Translating gives CASSLGSFSGRNTIYF.

This chain links TRBV9 with TRBJ2-1; possibly TRBD1 for D (6 bases). Trimming stripped 0 bases from V and 6 bases from J, with 16 bases between. Germline V gene data show CDR1 as SGDLS and CDR2 as YYNGEE. The CDR3 consists of 16 residues. CDR3 loop: CASSVGSGVVGNEQFF. Here the CDR3 DNA reads TGTGCCAGCAGCGTAGGATCAGGGGTAGTTGGCAATGAGCAGTTCTTC.

V gene TRBV2 combines with J gene TRBJ1-1; tentative D call: TRBD1 (6 bases). Deletions cut 10 bases from V and 3 bases from J, with 15 bases between. The length of the CDR3 is 13 residues. In germline, CDR1 is SNHLY, CDR2 FYNNEI. CDR3 DNA sequence: TGTGCCATCTTTCAGGGGAGCGACACTGAAGCTTTCTTT. Protein product: CAIFQGSDTEAFF.

The chain couples TRBV30 to TRBJ2-5, with 7 bases fitting TRBD2. The CDR3 is 16 amino acids. The germline V gene has CDR1 GTSNPN and CDR2 SVGIG (reference sequence). With 5 bases clipped from V and 1 base from J, the junction kept 13 bases outside the gene matches. The chain's CDR3 is CAWGTGLGEGQETQYF. The CDR3 DNA is TGTGCCTGGGGGACTGGGCTGGGGGAGGGCCAAGAGACCCAGTACTTC.

The sample holds one count of this clone. The V gene is TRBV27, the J gene TRBJ1-4, with 7 bases that match TRBD1. The germline V gene has CDR1 MNHEY and CDR2 SMNVEV (reference sequence). The junction had 4 bases not matched to a gene; V was cut back by 5 bases and J by 4 bases. CDR3 length: 14 residues. CDR3 sequence (DNA): TGTGCCAGCAGTATGGGACAGTTTAATGAAAAACTGTTTTTT. Amino acid sequence: CASSMGQFNEKLFF.

CDR3: CASSLREQGGDEKLFF. Written as DNA, the CDR3 is TGTGCCAGCAGCTTAAGGGAACAGGGGGGGGATGAAAAACTGTTTTTT. The rearrangement joins TRBV7-8 to TRBJ1-4; 8 bases are a match to TRBD1. This CDR3 is built from 16 residues. Germline trimming cut 2 bases from V and 6 bases from J; bases unmatched to any gene: 8. Per the germline V gene, CDR1 is SGHVS and CDR2 is FQNEAQ.

V usage is TRBV27 and J usage is TRBJ2-3, with 11 bases fitting TRBD2. Germline V gene data show CDR1 as MNHEY and CDR2 as SMNVEV (reference sequence). This CDR3 comprises 15 residues. J lost 3 bases, V lost 5 bases, and 4 bases had no gene match. CDR3 sequence reads: CASSQSSGGTDTQYF. The CDR3 region has the DNA TGTGCCAGCAGTCAATCTAGCGGGGGGACAGATACGCAGTATTTT.

The chain has TRBV19 and TRBJ1-1, with TRBD1 matching over 7 bases. The CDR3 is 16 residues long. CDR1 is LNHDA, CDR2 SQIVND, per germline (reference sequence). With 5 bases clipped from V and 4 bases from J, the junction kept 13 bases outside the gene matches. The CDR3: CASSVQPTGEITEAFF. The CDR3 DNA reads as TGTGCCAGTAGTGTCCAACCTACAGGGGAGATCACTGAAGCTTTCTTT.

The rearrangement uses TRBV30 and TRBJ2-3; D possibly corresponds to TRBD2 (5 bases). This CDR3 spans 13 amino acids. Germline CDR1 reads GTSNPN; CDR2 reads SVGIG (reference sequence). The V end was cut by 3 bases, the J end by 4 bases, with 11 bases between. The DNA for the CDR3 is TGTGCCTGGAGGGTCGGACTGGCAGATACGCAGTATTTT. Its translation: CAWRVGLADTQYF.

The chain couples TRBV25-1 to TRBJ2-3, with 11 bases fitting TRBD1. V was pared by 4 bases and J by 5 bases, with 5 bases of the junction left unmatched. This CDR3 has 15 residues. Germline V gene data show CDR1 as MGHDK and CDR2 as SYGVNS. In nucleotides, the CDR3 is TGTGCCAGCAGTGCGGACAGGGGGCTTAGAGATACGCAGTATTTT. This sequence encodes CASSADRGLRDTQYF.

The rearrangement joins TRBV14 to TRBJ1-1; no definite D call. Trimming pared 1 base from V and 1 base from J, leaving 7 bases between. Germline CDR1 reads SGHDN; CDR2 reads FVKESK. The CDR3 totals 14 residues. CDR3 coding DNA: TGTGCCAGCAGCCAAGTTCGGTCGAACACTGAAGCTTTCTTT. Translated, it gives CASSQVRSNTEAFF.

The rearrangement uses TRBV4-1 and TRBJ1-4; tentative D call: TRBD1 (6 bases). Trimming took off 1 base at V and 7 bases at J, with 16 bases between the two ends. Per germline, CDR1 MGHRA and CDR2 YSYEKL. The CDR3 length is 16 residues. CDR3 sequence reads: CASSQGGYDRTEKLFF. CDR3 nucleotide sequence: TGCGCCAGCAGCCAAGGAGGGTACGACAGGACTGAAAAACTGTTTTTT.

This chain connects TRBV6-1 to TRBJ1-5, with D possibly matching TRBD1 (5 bases). The V and J ends lost 0 bases and 3 bases respectively, with 6 bases between them. Germline CDR1 reads MNHNS; CDR2 reads SASEGT. The CDR3 has 14 residues. CDR3 coding DNA: TGTGCCAGCAGTGAAGCAGGGGTCAATCAGCCCCAGCATTTT. Its translation is CASSEAGVNQPQHF.

The chain joins TRBV2 to TRBJ2-7, with 8 bases identical to TRBD1. Looked up from germline, CDR1 is SNHLY and CDR2 is FYNNEI. The CDR3 has 14 amino acids. The J segment lost 3 bases and the V segment lost 8 bases, leaving 9 bases of the junction unmatched. DNA for the CDR3: TGTGCCAGCCTGGGCCAGGGGGCTAGCTACGAGCAGTACTTC. This encodes CASLGQGASYEQYF.

V is TRBV6-2 or TRBV6-3 and J is TRBJ2-7, with D tentatively TRBD1 or TRBD2 (7 bases each). V was trimmed by 7 bases and J by 3 bases, leaving 16 bases between them. Germline V CDR1 and CDR2: MNHEY, SVGEGT. The CDR3 runs to 14 residues. The CDR3: CASTPGGGFYEQYF. CDR3 nucleotide sequence: TGTGCCAGCACCCCAGGGGGGGGTTTCTACGAGCAGTACTTC.